This T cell receptor (beta chain) was captured by sequencing in a study of somatic mutations in cytotoxic T cells in rheumatoid arthritis. Regarding the study as a whole: Each of about an eighth of the roughly 65 patients had a largest CD8+ clone that made up more than 20% of CD8+ cells. For rheumatoid arthritis patients, the slight TRBV07 underrepresentation lacked multiple-comparison adjustment.

In the source study's methods: Patient CD8+ clones above 1% seldom matched published virus-specific TCRB sequences. The assay was immunoSEQ multiplex PCR, and TCRdb's table has in-frame clones only and misses some. For V, J and clone size, that table is used; D and trimming come from the DNA. This table has roughly 13,000 clones, about three quarters appearing once. Both CD4+ and CD8+ cells were separated through positive magnetic bead selection, and their purity was verified using flow cytometry. In its sample, this clone was seen once. What it recognizes is unknown. Germline V lookup: CDR1 SGDLS, CDR2 YYNGEE. This CDR3 contains 11 residues. Trimming removed 4 bases from V and 6 bases from J, with 7 bases in between.

Specimen: CD8+ T cells sorted from blood. The TCR was taken from an adult with rheumatoid arthritis. V usage is TRBV9 and J usage is TRBJ1-2, with D unclear. CDR3 amino acids: CASSSTDGYTF. The CDR3 DNA reads TGTGCCAGCAGCTCCACCGATGGCTACACCTTC.